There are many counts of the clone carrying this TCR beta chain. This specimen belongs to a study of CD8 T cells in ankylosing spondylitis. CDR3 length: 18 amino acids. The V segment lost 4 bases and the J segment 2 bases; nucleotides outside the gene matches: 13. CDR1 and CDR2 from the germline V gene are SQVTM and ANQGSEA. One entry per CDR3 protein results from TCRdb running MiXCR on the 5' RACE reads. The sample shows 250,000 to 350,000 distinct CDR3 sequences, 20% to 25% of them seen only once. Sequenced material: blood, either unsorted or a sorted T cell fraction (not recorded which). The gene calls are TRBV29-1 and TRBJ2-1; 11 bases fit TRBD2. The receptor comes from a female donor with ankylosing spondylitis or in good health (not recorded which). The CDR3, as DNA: TGCAGCGTTGGGAGGATAGCGGGAGGGATCGGTACCTACAATGAGCAGTTCTTC. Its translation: CSVGRIAGGIGTYNEQFF.